These 32 T cell receptor beta chains originate from one sample sequenced in a study of T cell responses to AZD1222 COVID-19 vaccine. Produced via immunoSEQ multiplex PCR; TCRdb's table is partial and in-frame only. The sample holds more than 65,000 clones; approximately 87% are singletons and the top ten take roughly 25%. Sequencing used peripheral blood, obtained 28 days after the second AZD1222 dose. All receptors derive from an adult who received the AZD1222 COVID-19 vaccine.

The V gene is TRBV10-2, the J gene TRBJ2-3, with 16 positions matching TRBD2. V trimming: 5 bases; J trimming: 3 bases; junction bases outside the gene matches: 5. The V gene's germline CDR1 is WSHSY and CDR2 SAAADI. The CDR3 contains 17 residues. DNA for the CDR3: TGCGCCAGCAGTCCCGGGACTAGCGGGAGGGGAACAGATACGCAGTATTTT. Translating it yields CASSPGTSGRGTDTQYF.

This sequence joins TRBV14 and TRBJ1-6; TRBD1 aligns across 7 bases. V dropped 8 bases and J dropped 10; count of bases not matched to a gene: 8. The CDR3 is 13 amino acids. Per the germline V gene, CDR1 is SGHDN and CDR2 is FVKESK. The CDR3 is CASGATGQSPLHF. CDR3 coding DNA: TGTGCCAGCGGGGCGACAGGGCAATCACCCCTCCACTTT.

The chain carries TRBV5-1 and TRBJ1-1; 9 bases map to TRBD1. After removal of 4 bases from V and 8 bases from J, the junction contained 0 bases not matched to a gene. Germline V gives CDR1 SGHRS, CDR2 YFSETQ. The CDR3 consists of 11 residues. CDR3 bases: TGCGCCAGCAGCGGACAGGGGGAAGCTTTCTTT. Translating gives CASSGQGEAFF.

This chain joins TRBV19 and TRBJ1-5; unclear D gene. V gave up 5 bases and J gave up 0 bases, with 11 bases separating them. CDR1 LNHDA and CDR2 SQIVND come from the germline V gene (reference sequence). CDR3 size: 15 residues. In DNA form, the CDR3 reads TGTGCCAGTAGTGTACGGGCGGGTAGCAATCAGCCCCAGCATTTT. Translated: CASSVRAGSNQPQHF.

The chain links TRBV19 to TRBJ2-3; TRBD2 agrees at 11 bases. The CDR3 runs 16 residues. V shed 5 bases, J shed 2 bases, and the junction held 6 bases outside the gene matches. The germline CDR1 and CDR2 sequences are LNHDA and SQIVND (reference sequence). DNA of the CDR3: TGTGCCAGTAGTTTACTAGCGGGAGCGAACACAGATACGCAGTATTTT. Residues: CASSLLAGANTDTQYF. Full variable domain (remainder filled in from reference TRBV19 and TRBJ2-3): DGGITQSPKYLFRKEGQNVTLSCEQNLNHDAMYWYRQDPGQGLRLIYYSQIVNDFQKGDIAEGYSVSREKKESFPLTVTSAQKNPTAFYLCASSLLAGANTDTQYFGPGTRLTVL.

The rearrangement links TRBV5-1 to TRBJ1-4, with D unclear. V was cut by 2 bases and J by 5 bases, with 10 bases left in between. The CDR3 extends over 14 amino acids. Germline CDR1 and CDR2: SGHRS and YFSETQ. CDR3 region: CASSFSTANEKLFF. In DNA form, the CDR3 reads TGCGCCAGCAGCTTTTCCACAGCGAATGAAAAACTGTTTTTT.

The chain couples TRBV6-6 to TRBJ1-1, with D unclear. Germline V lookup: CDR1 MNHNY, CDR2 SVGAGI (reference sequence). The CDR3 is 13 amino acids. V gave up 0 bases and J gave up 2 bases, with 4 bases separating them. As DNA, the CDR3 is TGTGCCAGCAGTTACTCGACTAACACTGAAGCTTTCTTT. This translates into CASSYSTNTEAFF.

This rearrangement joins TRBV5-1 to TRBJ1-1, with 7 nucleotides matching TRBD1. The CDR3 totals 16 residues. V was clipped by 2 bases and J by 4 bases; unmatched bases: 11. Per germline, CDR1 SGHRS and CDR2 YFSETQ. CDR3 coding DNA: TGCGCCAGCAGCTTTCAACTGACAGGGAGTAGCACTGAAGCTTTCTTT. Protein: CASSFQLTGSSTEAFF.

This rearrangement joins TRBV27 to TRBJ1-2; D call uncertain. The CDR3 contains 13 residues. CDR1 and CDR2 from the germline V gene are MNHEY and SMNVEV (reference sequence). The V and J ends lost 2 bases and 4 bases respectively, with 8 bases between them. CDR3 DNA sequence: TGTGCCAGCAGTTTAGTGGGGAGCTATGGCTACACCTTC. Its translation is CASSLVGSYGYTF.

This clone was recorded a few times. J is TRBJ2-7 and V is TRBV19; tentative D call: TRBD2 (7 bases). Trimming removed 2 bases at V and 1 base at J, with 12 bases between. The CDR3 is 15 residues long. Germline CDR1 LNHDA, CDR2 SQIVND (reference sequence). Here the CDR3 reads CASSISGTPSYEQYF. The CDR3 bases are TGTGCCAGTAGTATAAGCGGGACACCTTCCTACGAGCAGTACTTC.

The V call is TRBV19, the J call TRBJ2-6; 9 bases are a match to TRBD1. V dropped 6 bases and J dropped 1; count of bases not matched to a gene: 7. The germline CDR1 and CDR2 sequences are LNHDA and SQIVND (reference sequence). The CDR3 consists of 17 residues. CDR3 region: CASSITGTGSGANVLTF. DNA for the CDR3: TGTGCCAGTAGCATCACCGGGACAGGGTCTGGGGCCAACGTCCTGACTTTC.

For this clone: An end of the junction differs from the germline gene, which may be a read error. Other DNA sequences from this sample encode an identical CDR3 as well. CDR3 DNA: TGTGCCAGCAGCCTAGCTGGGACAGGGTACCACGAGCAGTACTTC. It specifies CASSLAGTGYHEQYF. The V gene is TRBV7-9, the J gene TRBJ2-7, with 9 positions matching TRBD1. The CDR3 consists of 15 residues. Germline V gives CDR1 SEHNR, CDR2 FQNEAQ (reference sequence). The entire variable domain, with the rest obtained from reference TRBV7-9 and TRBJ2-7, is as follows: DTGVSQNPRHKITKRGQNVTFRCDPISEHNRLYWYRQTLGQGPEFLTYFQNEAQLEKSRLLSDRFSAERPKGSFSTLEIQRTEQGDSAMYLCASSLAGTGYHEQYFGPGTRLTVT.

CDR3 DNA sequence: TGTGCCAGCAGCACGGGGACTAGCTCCCGGTCGGGCGAGCAGTACTTC. Its protein product is CASSTGTSSRSGEQYF. The chain employs TRBV6-2 or TRBV6-3 and TRBJ2-7, with 9 bases that match TRBD2. Germline V gene data show CDR1 as MNHEY and CDR2 as SVGEGT. This CDR3 is 16 amino acids long. V lost 6 bases, J lost 6 bases, and 15 bases stayed unmatched.

The V gene is TRBV28, the J gene TRBJ2-7; 11 bases map to TRBD1. Germline values: CDR1 MDHEN, CDR2 SYDVKM. Losses at the gene ends were 5 bases for V and 3 bases for J; bases not matched to a gene: 6. CDR3 length equals 15 residues. The chain's CDR3 is CASSRPGTGGYEQYF. In DNA, the CDR3 is TGTGCCAGCAGTCGACCCGGGACAGGGGGCTACGAGCAGTACTTC.

The V gene is TRBV19, the J gene TRBJ1-2, with TRBD1 matching 10 bases. With 9 bases clipped from V and 4 bases from J, the junction kept 17 bases outside the gene matches. The germline gives CDR1 LNHDA, CDR2 SQIVND (reference sequence). This CDR3 region has 17 residues. CDR3 nucleotides: TGTGCCAGCCGGATCTCCGGGACAGGGGACATTTCCTATGGCTACACCTTC. Protein sequence: CASRISGTGDISYGYTF.

This clone was picked up one time. The chain combines TRBV19 with TRBJ2-5, with D perhaps TRBD2 (7 bases). Trimming removed 2 bases from V and 2 bases from J, with 15 bases in between. The CDR3 spans 16 residues. Germline loops: CDR1 LNHDA, CDR2 SQIVND (reference sequence). CDR3 sequence: CASSISRGAAQETQYF. CDR3 coding DNA: TGTGCCAGTAGTATAAGTCGGGGGGCGGCTCAAGAGACCCAGTACTTC.

The chain combines TRBV7-8 with TRBJ2-7; tentatively, D is TRBD1 or TRBD2 (5 bases each). Germline CDR1 and CDR2: SGHVS and FQNEAQ. The length of the CDR3 is 17 residues. V shed 5 bases and J shed 4 bases, with 24 bases lying between them. The CDR3 sequence is CASSRDPPAAFIYEQYF. CDR3 DNA: TGTGCCAGCAGCCGGGACCCCCCCGCAGCCTTCATTTACGAGCAGTACTTC.

This chain joins TRBV19 and TRBJ2-1; no clear D. CDR1 and CDR2 from the germline V gene are LNHDA and SQIVND (reference sequence). The CDR3 length is 13 residues. Trimming shortened V by 3 bases and J by 8 bases, and 11 bases separated the two germline ends. The CDR3 protein is CASSIPPTDEQFF. DNA of the CDR3: TGTGCCAGTAGTATCCCCCCCACGGATGAGCAGTTCTTC.

This clone was observed a single time. The V gene is TRBV29-1, the J gene TRBJ2-6; D tentatively fits TRBD1 or TRBD2 (5 bases each). V was cut by 6 bases and J by 0 bases, with 15 bases left in between. This CDR3 spans 16 amino acids. Germline V gene data show CDR1 as SQVTM and CDR2 as ANQGSEA. The CDR3, as DNA: TGCAGCGTGAGGGGTTTCGCGGCCTCTGGGGCCAACGTCCTGACTTTC. Amino acids: CSVRGFAASGANVLTF.

CDR3: CASSEGRGRTGELFF. Here the CDR3 DNA reads TGTGCCAGCAGCGAGGGCAGGGGGCGCACCGGGGAGCTGTTTTTT. The chain has TRBV9 and TRBJ2-2, with 8 nucleotides matching TRBD1. There are 15 residues in the CDR3. Looked up from germline, CDR1 is SGDLS and CDR2 is YYNGEE. The V segment lost 3 bases and the J segment 4 bases; nucleotides outside the gene matches: 5. Combining the CDR3 with reference TRBV9 and TRBJ2-2 gives the whole variable domain DSGVTQTPKHLITATGQRVTLRCSPRSGDLSVYWYQQSLDQGLQFLIQYYNGEERAKGNILERFSAQQFPDLHSELNLSSLELGDSALYFCASSEGRGRTGELFFGEGSRLTVL.

This sequence joins TRBV15 and TRBJ2-3, with no clear D. V lost 0 bases to trimming and J lost 2 bases, with 9 bases between them. The CDR3 is 15 residues long. Germline assignment: CDR1 LNHNV and CDR2 YYDKDF (reference sequence). The CDR3 DNA reads as TGTGCCACCAGCAGAGATCCCTCTACCACAGATACGCAGTATTTT. It is translated as CATSRDPSTTDTQYF.

V is TRBV6-5 and J is TRBJ1-1; 8 positions agree with TRBD1. V lost 5 bases to trimming and J lost 1 base; unmatched junction nucleotides: 6. Germline V gives CDR1 MNHEY, CDR2 SVGAGI. CDR3 length: 15 residues. The CDR3 sequence is CASSNEGTGNTEAFF. For the CDR3, the DNA is TGTGCCAGCAGTAACGAAGGGACAGGGAACACTGAAGCTTTCTTT.

At least ten counts were recorded for this clone. This chain connects TRBV13 to TRBJ1-1; D unclear. The V end lost 5 bases, the J end lost 1 base, and 11 bases lay between the germline ends. Germline V gene sequence: CDR1 PRHDT, CDR2 FYEKMQ (reference sequence). The CDR3 totals 14 residues. CDR3 sequence: CASSTITANTEAFF. The CDR3 DNA reads as TGTGCCAGCAGCACCATAACAGCGAACACTGAAGCTTTCTTT.

The chain employs TRBV30 and TRBJ2-5, with D possibly being TRBD2 (6 bases). This CDR3 has 14 residues. V was cut by 0 bases and J by 4 bases, with 12 bases left in between. CDR1 is GTSNPN and CDR2 is SVGIG in the germline V gene (reference sequence). CDR3 sequence reads: CAWSVLGGGETQYF. The CDR3 bases are TGTGCCTGGAGTGTACTGGGAGGAGGAGAGACCCAGTACTTC.

The chain's CDR3 is CASSLDGGYTF. The CDR3 coding sequence is TGTGCCAGCAGCTTAGACGGGGGCTACACCTTC. V usage is TRBV5-4 and J usage is TRBJ1-2; D gene unclear. The CDR3 length is 11 residues. Trimming removed 2 bases from V and 8 bases from J, with 7 bases in between. CDR1 and CDR2 (germline): SGHNT, YYREEE (reference sequence). Variable domain in full (rest from reference TRBV5-4 and TRBJ1-2): ETGVTQSPTHLIKTRGQQVTLRCSSQSGHNTVSWYQQALGQGPQFIFQYYREEENGRGNFPPRFSGLQFPNYSSELNVNALELDDSALYLCASSLDGGYTFGSGTRLTVV.

This clone was counted a few times. In the same sample, other DNA sequences code for this CDR3. The rearrangement joins TRBV4-1 to TRBJ2-7; TRBD2 aligns across 11 bases. With V trimmed by 1 base and J by 1 base, 0 bases remained unmatched. Per germline, CDR1 MGHRA and CDR2 YSYEKL. This CDR3 has 15 residues. CDR3 region: CASSQGLAGSYEQYF. Here the CDR3 DNA reads TGCGCCAGCAGCCAAGGACTAGCGGGGTCCTACGAGCAGTACTTC.

V usage is TRBV18 and J usage is TRBJ1-6; tentative D call: TRBD1 (5 bases). This CDR3 has 17 amino acids. Deletions cut 1 base from V and 5 bases from J, with 15 bases between. Germline V lookup: CDR1 KGHSH, CDR2 LQKENI. CDR3 sequence reads: CASSPLWGPADNSPLHF. The CDR3 DNA is TGTGCCAGCTCACCACTTTGGGGCCCTGCTGATAATTCACCCCTCCACTTT.

The gene calls are TRBV5-6 and TRBJ2-7, with 10 positions matching TRBD1. V shed 2 bases and J 3 bases; nucleotides not matched to a gene: 5. This CDR3 region has 15 residues. Germline lookup yields CDR1 SGHDT and CDR2 YYEEEE. The CDR3 coding sequence is TGTGCCAGCAGCTTACTCCGGGACAGGGGCTACGAGCAGTACTTC. This gives the protein CASSLLRDRGYEQYF.

The chain carries TRBV3-1 (or the pseudogene TRBV3-2) and TRBJ1-3, with 9 bases identical to TRBD1. Germline V gives CDR1 LGHDT, CDR2 YNNKEL (reference sequence). This CDR3 has 15 residues. J was trimmed by 8 bases and V by 5 bases; bases with no gene match: 10. The CDR3 sequence: CASSIPGQGSHTIYF. Written as DNA, the CDR3 is TGTGCCAGCAGCATTCCGGGACAGGGATCACACACCATATATTTT.

This clone was picked up a small number of times. CDR3 sequence reads: CASRTGERTHGYTF. In DNA form, the CDR3 reads TGTGCCAGCAGGACAGGGGAGAGGACCCATGGCTACACCTTC. This chain joins TRBV6-5 and TRBJ1-2; 8 bases agree with TRBD1. This CDR3 is built from 14 residues. In germline, CDR1 is MNHEY, CDR2 SVGAGI. V gave up 6 bases and J gave up 6 bases; unmatched junction bases: 9.

The V gene is TRBV7-3, the J gene TRBJ2-6; D gene unclear. Trimming left V 2 bases short and J 3 bases short, with 8 bases between. This CDR3 has 15 amino acids. Germline loops: CDR1 SGHTA, CDR2 FQGTGA. The CDR3, as DNA: TGTGCCAGCAGCTTATATAGTAATGGGGCCAACGTCCTGACTTTC. Translating gives CASSLYSNGANVLTF.

The chain recombines TRBV27 with TRBJ1-3; TRBD1 aligns across 8 bases. The length of the CDR3 is 16 residues. Germline V gene data show CDR1 as MNHEY and CDR2 as SMNVEV (reference sequence). The V and J ends lost 5 bases and 4 bases, in that order; junction bases with no gene match: 10. The CDR3 DNA sequence: TGTGCCAGCAGTCCGGGGACAGGACTAGGGGGAAACACCATATATTTT. Translating gives CASSPGTGLGGNTIYF.